The 28 T cell receptor beta chains given below trace back to one sample, sequenced in a study of T cell repertoires in cytomegalovirus infection. These TCRs are of unknown antigen specificity. TCRdb re-called the reads with MiXCR, one entry per CDR3 protein. This table has approximately 110,000 distinct CDR3 sequences, roughly 39% appearing once. The sample in question was CD8+ T cells from cultured PBMCs, obtained from culture after CMV antigen stimulation. The source is a human donor in good health (CMV status not recorded). Some clones in this sample may be carry-over from other donors' samples.

The count of this clonotype is one. This chain uses TRBV19 with TRBJ1-1; a possible D gene is TRBD1 (6 bases). Germline-derived CDR1 and CDR2 are LNHDA and SQIVND (reference sequence). Trimming cost V 7 bases and J 7 bases, with 10 bases left between them. This CDR3 contains 11 residues. The CDR3 protein is CASIGTIEAFF. The CDR3 region has the DNA TGTGCCAGTATAGGGACAATTGAAGCTTTCTTT. The whole variable domain, remainder taken from reference TRBV19 and TRBJ1-1, is DGGITQSPKYLFRKEGQNVTLSCEQNLNHDAMYWYRQDPGQGLRLIYYSQIVNDFQKGDIAEGYSVSREKKESFPLTVTSAQKNPTAFYLCASIGTIEAFFGQGTRLTVV.

This clonotype has a handful of counts. The DNA for the CDR3 is TGTGCCAGCAGCTTTGGGGGGGTACCGGCTGAAGCTTTCTTT. Encoded protein: CASSFGGVPAEAFF. This chain uses TRBV7-6 with TRBJ1-1; D is possibly TRBD1 (5 bases). This CDR3 is built from 14 residues. Germline CDR1 is SGHVS and CDR2 is FNYEAQ. Trimming left V 3 bases short and J 6 bases short, with 14 bases between.

This clonotype was seen a single time. This may be a read error, as it is one base from a much larger clone. This chain joins TRBV7-2 and TRBJ2-3, with TRBD2 matching 11 bases. The V and J ends lost 7 bases and 5 bases, in that order; junction bases with no gene match: 8. The CDR3 has 15 residues. CDR1 and CDR2 (germline): SGHTA, FQGNSA. CDR3 sequence reads: CASTALAGGQDTQYF. DNA for the CDR3: TGTGCCAGCACCGCCCTAGCGGGGGGCCAAGATACGCAGTATTTT.

This clonotype has only one observation. V usage is TRBV12-3 or TRBV12-4 and J usage is TRBJ1-5; maybe TRBD1 (5 bases). The CDR3 contains 15 residues. V shed 6 bases and J shed 1 base, with 13 bases lying between them. CDR3 loop: CASRTVGLSNQPQHF. The CDR3 bases are TGTGCCAGCAGGACAGTAGGGTTAAGCAATCAGCCCCAGCATTTT.

The rearrangement uses TRBV4-1 and TRBJ2-5; 8 bases match TRBD2. Trimming at V came to 4 bases and at J to 7 bases, leaving 8 bases not matched to a gene. The germline V gene has CDR1 MGHRA and CDR2 YSYEKL. CDR3 size: 14 residues. Here the CDR3 DNA reads TGCGCCAGCAGCCTAGGCGGGGGGCAATCGACCCAGTACTTC. It is translated as CASSLGGGQSTQYF.

The chain combines TRBV7-6 with TRBJ2-7, with 9 bases lining up with TRBD1. The CDR3 is made up of 14 amino acids. The germline CDR1 and CDR2 sequences are SGHVS and FNYEAQ. With 5 bases clipped from V and 5 bases from J, the junction kept 7 bases outside the gene matches. The CDR3 protein is CASSPGTGSDEQYF. In nucleotides, the CDR3 is TGTGCCAGCAGCCCGGGGACAGGGTCCGACGAGCAGTACTTC.

J is TRBJ2-3 and V is TRBV7-6; TRBD1 is a possible D gene (5 bases). Trimming left V 1 base short and J 3 bases short, with 8 bases between. CDR3 size: 14 residues. Per the germline V gene, CDR1 is SGHVS and CDR2 is FNYEAQ. CDR3 nucleotide sequence: TGTGCCAGCAGCTTAGAGCCAGGGACAGATACGCAGTATTTT. Amino acid sequence: CASSLEPGTDTQYF.

V usage is TRBV12-3 or TRBV12-4 and J usage is TRBJ2-2; D ambiguous. CDR3 length: 11 amino acids. The V end lost 6 bases, the J end lost 7 bases, and 6 bases lay between the germline ends. Here the CDR3 reads CASSISGELFF. In DNA form, the CDR3 reads TGTGCCAGCAGCATTAGCGGGGAGCTGTTTTTT.

This clonotype was counted a single time. The chain couples TRBV7-9 to TRBJ2-3, with TRBD1 matching 9 bases. J lost 0 bases, V lost 4 bases, and 5 bases had no gene match. Per germline, CDR1 SEHNR and CDR2 FQNEAQ (reference sequence). The CDR3 has 16 residues. The CDR3 sequence: CASSSRTGASTDTQYF. In nucleotides, the CDR3 is TGTGCCAGCAGCTCCCGGACAGGGGCTAGCACAGATACGCAGTATTTT.

The chain couples TRBV13 to TRBJ1-4; tentative D call: TRBD1 (6 bases). V was pared by 5 bases and J by 5 bases, with 15 bases between. CDR1 and CDR2 from the germline V gene are PRHDT and FYEKMQ (reference sequence). The CDR3 is 15 residues long. DNA of the CDR3: TGTGCCAGCAGCCGCCGACAGGAGTTAAATGAAAAACTGTTTTTT. Residues: CASSRRQELNEKLFF. The full variable domain, its missing parts supplied by reference TRBV13 and TRBJ1-4, is AAGVIQSPRHLIKEKRETATLKCYPIPRHDTVYWYQQGPGQDPQFLISFYEKMQSDKGSIPDRFSAQQFSDYHSELNMSSLELGDSALYFCASSRRQELNEKLFFGSGTQLSVL.

The sample holds a few counts of this clonotype. The rearrangement uses TRBV7-6 and TRBJ2-7; D is possibly TRBD1 or TRBD2 (7 bases each). The ends were cut back, 5 bases at V and 3 bases at J, with 11 bases in the middle. Germline V gene data show CDR1 as SGHVS and CDR2 as FNYEAQ. The CDR3 is 13 residues long. The CDR3 nucleotides read TGTGCCAGCAGCCCAGGGGGGGTCTACGAGCAGTACTTC. It codes for CASSPGGVYEQYF.

J is TRBJ2-7 and V is TRBV7-2; tentatively, D is TRBD2 (5 bases). The germline CDR1 and CDR2 sequences are SGHTA and FQGNSA. The CDR3 is 14 residues long. V lost 3 bases, J lost 4 bases, and 13 bases lay in between. The CDR3 loop reads CASSFLGDVYEQYF. CDR3 in DNA: TGTGCCAGCAGCTTCCTCGGGGATGTATACGAGCAGTACTTC.

This sequence joins TRBV19 and TRBJ2-3; weak D call: TRBD2 (6 bases). In germline, CDR1 is LNHDA, CDR2 SQIVND (reference sequence). CDR3 size: 13 residues. Trimming cost V 5 bases and J 5 bases, with 11 bases left between them. Written as DNA, the CDR3 is TGTGCCAGTAGTCACCGGGGGTTAGATACGCAGTATTTT. It specifies CASSHRGLDTQYF.

V is TRBV5-5 and J is TRBJ2-3; 15 positions agree with TRBD2. The ends lost 4 bases at V and 5 bases at J; junction bases unmatched: 5. There are 16 residues in the CDR3. Germline CDR1 and CDR2: SGHKS and YYEKEE (reference sequence). The CDR3 loop reads CASSGGLAGGQDTQYF. In nucleotides, the CDR3 is TGTGCCAGCAGCGGGGGACTAGCGGGGGGCCAAGATACGCAGTATTTT.

This rearrangement joins TRBV4-1 to TRBJ1-5; 9 bases align to TRBD1. Germline assignment: CDR1 MGHRA and CDR2 YSYEKL. This CDR3 has 16 residues. With 4 bases clipped from V and 2 bases from J, the junction kept 6 bases outside the gene matches. The CDR3 sequence is CASSPEQGAGNQPQHF. The CDR3 region has the DNA TGCGCCAGCAGCCCAGAACAGGGGGCTGGCAATCAGCCCCAGCATTTT.

V is TRBV19 and J is TRBJ1-1; no clear D gene. The length of the CDR3 is 14 residues. The V and J ends lost 3 bases and 1 base respectively, with 9 bases between them. From germline, CDR1 is LNHDA and CDR2 SQIVND (reference sequence). CDR3 in amino acids: CASSIEIANTEAFF. The CDR3 nucleotides read TGTGCCAGTAGTATTGAGATCGCGAACACTGAAGCTTTCTTT.

This clonotype was seen many times. This chain uses TRBV7-8 with TRBJ2-1; 7 nucleotides line up with TRBD2. V was pared by 5 bases and J by 4 bases, with 11 bases of the junction left unmatched. Germline V gene lookup returns CDR1 SGHVS and CDR2 FQNEAQ. There are 16 residues in the CDR3. The CDR3 region is CASSPVGGTSYNEQFF. CDR3 sequence (DNA): TGTGCCAGCAGCCCTGTGGGGGGGACCTCATACAATGAGCAGTTCTTC.

In this sample, this clonotype turned up once. J is TRBJ2-5 and V is TRBV25-1, with 13 positions matching TRBD2. Germline assignment: CDR1 MGHDK and CDR2 SYGVNS. Trimming cost V 9 bases and J 5 bases; bases outside gene matches: 30. This CDR3 region has 22 residues. CDR3 residues: CARGPSATLAGGLRAKGETQYF. In DNA, the CDR3 is TGTGCCAGAGGCCCCTCGGCTACACTAGCGGGGGGGCTAAGGGCTAAGGGTGAGACCCAGTACTTC.

The sample holds a few counts of this clonotype. This sequence joins TRBV19 and TRBJ2-2, with 11 bases that match TRBD1. This CDR3 is built from 16 residues. Germline values: CDR1 LNHDA, CDR2 SQIVND (reference sequence). The V gene end was trimmed by 5 bases and the J gene end by 5 bases; junction bases not matched to a gene: 7. CDR3: CASSPGTGGFTGELFF. The DNA of the CDR3 is TGTGCCAGTAGTCCCGGGACAGGGGGTTTTACCGGGGAGCTGTTTTTT.

This clonotype was recorded at least ten times. The chain employs TRBV14 and TRBJ1-1, with D possibly TRBD1 on 5 matching bases. The CDR3 spans 14 residues. Germline-derived CDR1 and CDR2 are SGHDN and FVKESK. The V and J ends lost 3 bases and 8 bases respectively, with 16 bases between them. CDR3 region: CASSQARGPIEAFF. The CDR3 nucleotides read TGTGCCAGCAGCCAGGCCCGGGGACCTATCGAAGCTTTCTTT.

This clonotype was detected many times. This chain connects TRBV7-9 to TRBJ1-2; D is ambiguous. This CDR3 contains 15 residues. Trimming took off 5 bases at V and 4 bases at J, with 17 bases between the two ends. The germline V gene encodes CDR1 SEHNR and CDR2 FQNEAQ (reference sequence). The CDR3 loop reads CASSLKSRLAYGYTF. The CDR3 nucleotides are TGTGCCAGCAGCCTGAAGTCCAGGCTTGCCTATGGCTACACCTTC.

This clonotype has a count of ten or more. The V call is TRBV7-2, the J call TRBJ2-7, with D possibly matching TRBD1 (5 bases). The germline CDR1 and CDR2 sequences are SGHTA and FQGNSA. This CDR3 contains 14 residues. Trimming stripped 4 bases from V and 3 bases from J, with 13 bases between. CDR3 coding DNA: TGTGCCAGCAGCTCACCCCAGGGATTCTACGAGCAGTACTTC. Protein sequence: CASSSPQGFYEQYF.

This clonotype was seen ten or more times. V and J are TRBV7-3 and TRBJ2-3; 7 bases match TRBD2. V gave up 3 bases and J gave up 9 bases; unmatched junction bases: 3. Germline V CDR1 and CDR2: SGHTA, FQGTGA. This CDR3 comprises 12 residues. The CDR3 region has the DNA TGTGCCAGCAGCTTTTGGGAGGGCACGCAGTATTTT. Residues: CASSFWEGTQYF.

There are a few counts of this clonotype. V usage is TRBV6-8 and J usage is TRBJ2-7, with D unresolved. V was shortened by 7 bases and J by 2 bases, with 15 bases between the two germline ends. The germline gives CDR1 MNHGY, CDR2 SAAAGT. The CDR3 is 14 amino acids. The DNA for the CDR3 is TGTGCCAGCAATCCGGACGGGCCGACCTACGAGCAGTACTTC. Its translation is CASNPDGPTYEQYF.

This clonotype turned up a few times. An end of the junction differs from the germline gene, which may be a read error. J is TRBJ2-7 and V is TRBV7-2; no firm D call. This CDR3 has 18 residues. CDR1 and CDR2 from the germline V gene are SGHTA and FQGNSA. The CDR3, as DNA: TGTGCCAGCAGCTTATTGGGCCCCGCCTCTTTTAACGCCTACGACCAGTACTTC. Its protein product is CASSLLGPASFNAYDQYF. Supplemented by reference TRBV7-2 and TRBJ2-7, the full variable domain reads GAGVSQSPSNKVTEKGKDVELRCDPISGHTALYWYRQSLGQGLEFLIYFQGNSAPDKSGLPSDRFSAERTGGSVSTLTIQRTQQEDSAVYLCASSLLGPASFNAYDQYFGPGTRLTVT.

This clonotype was recorded at least ten times. The V gene is TRBV27, the J gene TRBJ1-6; the match to TRBD1 covers 8 bases. In germline, CDR1 is MNHEY, CDR2 SMNVEV (reference sequence). The CDR3 has 14 residues. Trimming took 3 bases from V and 14 from J; bases not matched to a gene: 9. The CDR3 DNA reads as TGTGCCAGCAGTTTGGAGACAGGGGATACCACCCTCCACTTT. Its protein is CASSLETGDTTLHF.

V usage is TRBV2 and J usage is TRBJ1-1; D uncertain. The CDR3 is made up of 10 amino acids. The V end lost 11 bases, the J end lost 9 bases, and 13 bases lay between the germline ends. Germline V CDR1 and CDR2: SNHLY, FYNNEI. The CDR3 DNA follows: TGTGCCTCCATTTTGCAGCAAGCTTTCTTT. Protein product: CASILQQAFF.

This chain joins TRBV2 and TRBJ2-3; TRBD2 agrees at 12 bases. J was trimmed by 3 bases and V by 6 bases; bases with no gene match: 1. The CDR3 spans 14 residues. Germline values: CDR1 SNHLY, CDR2 FYNNEI. CDR3 sequence: CASSGLAGTDTQYF. DNA of the CDR3: TGTGCCAGCAGCGGACTAGCGGGAACAGATACGCAGTATTTT.